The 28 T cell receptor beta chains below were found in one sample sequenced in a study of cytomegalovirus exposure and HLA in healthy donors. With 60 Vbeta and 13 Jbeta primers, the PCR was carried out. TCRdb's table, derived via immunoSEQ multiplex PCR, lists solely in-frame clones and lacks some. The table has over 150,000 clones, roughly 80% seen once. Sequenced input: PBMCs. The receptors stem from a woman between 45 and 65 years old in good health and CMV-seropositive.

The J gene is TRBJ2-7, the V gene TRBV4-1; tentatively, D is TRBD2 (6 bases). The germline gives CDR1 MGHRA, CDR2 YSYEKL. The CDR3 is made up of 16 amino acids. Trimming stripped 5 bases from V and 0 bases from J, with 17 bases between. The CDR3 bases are TGCGCCAGCAGCTATCTAACGGGCGGGGCCTCCTACGAGCAGTACTTC. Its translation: CASSYLTGGASYEQYF.

The CDR3, as DNA: TGCGCCAGCAGCCAAGATGAAGGCAGGGGTGATTCACCCCTCCACTTT. This codes for CASSQDEGRGDSPLHF. The chain links TRBV4-1 to TRBJ1-6; D perhaps matches TRBD1 (6 bases). This CDR3 comprises 16 residues. The germline V gene encodes CDR1 MGHRA and CDR2 YSYEKL. The V gene lost 0 bases and the J gene lost 8 bases, with 14 bases spanning the gap.

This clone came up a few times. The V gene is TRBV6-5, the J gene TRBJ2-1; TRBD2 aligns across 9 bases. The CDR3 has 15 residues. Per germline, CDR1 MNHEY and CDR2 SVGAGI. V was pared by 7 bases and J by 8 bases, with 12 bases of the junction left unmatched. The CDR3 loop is CASTTRRGGLYEQFF. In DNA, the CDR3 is TGTGCCAGCACCACGAGGCGGGGGGGTTTATATGAGCAGTTCTTC.

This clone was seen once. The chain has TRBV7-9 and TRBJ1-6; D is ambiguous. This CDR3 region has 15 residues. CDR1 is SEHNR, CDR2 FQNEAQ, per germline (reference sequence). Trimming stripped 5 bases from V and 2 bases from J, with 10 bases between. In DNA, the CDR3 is TGTGCCAGCAGCCTCGAGGAGGCCTATAATTCACCCCTCCACTTT. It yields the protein CASSLEEAYNSPLHF.

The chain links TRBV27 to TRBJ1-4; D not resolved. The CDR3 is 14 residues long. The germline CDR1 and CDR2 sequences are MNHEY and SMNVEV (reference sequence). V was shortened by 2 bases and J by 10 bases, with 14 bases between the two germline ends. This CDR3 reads CASSLTASYGKLFF. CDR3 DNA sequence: TGTGCCAGCAGTTTAACAGCCTCCTATGGAAAACTGTTTTTT.

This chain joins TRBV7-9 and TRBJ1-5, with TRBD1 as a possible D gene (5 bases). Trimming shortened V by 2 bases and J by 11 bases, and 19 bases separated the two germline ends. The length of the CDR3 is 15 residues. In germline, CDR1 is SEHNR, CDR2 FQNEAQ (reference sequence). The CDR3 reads CASSLFRDAPGAQHF. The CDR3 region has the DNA TGTGCCAGCAGCTTATTTCGGGACGCCCCGGGGGCCCAGCATTTT.

CDR3 residues: CASSLGPTDSNSPLHF. The CDR3 DNA follows: TGTGCCAGCAGCTTGGGGCCGACAGACTCTAATTCACCCCTCCACTTT. The chain combines TRBV5-4 with TRBJ1-6, with D possibly matching TRBD1 (5 bases). V lost 0 bases, J lost 6 bases, and 13 bases lay in between. The germline CDR1 and CDR2 sequences are SGHNT and YYREEE (reference sequence). There are 16 residues in the CDR3.

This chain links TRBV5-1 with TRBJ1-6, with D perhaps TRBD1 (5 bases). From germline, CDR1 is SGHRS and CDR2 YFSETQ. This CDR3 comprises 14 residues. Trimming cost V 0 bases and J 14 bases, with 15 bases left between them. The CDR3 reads CASSLGQGMNTLHF. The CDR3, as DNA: TGCGCCAGCAGCTTGGGCCAGGGAATGAATACCCTCCACTTT.

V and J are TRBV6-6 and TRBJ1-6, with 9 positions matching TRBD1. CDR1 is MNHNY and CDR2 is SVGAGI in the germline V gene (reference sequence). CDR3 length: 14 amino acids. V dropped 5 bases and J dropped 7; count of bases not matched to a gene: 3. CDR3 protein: CASSRQGENSPLHF. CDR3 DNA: TGTGCCAGCAGTCGACAGGGGGAGAATTCACCCCTCCACTTT.

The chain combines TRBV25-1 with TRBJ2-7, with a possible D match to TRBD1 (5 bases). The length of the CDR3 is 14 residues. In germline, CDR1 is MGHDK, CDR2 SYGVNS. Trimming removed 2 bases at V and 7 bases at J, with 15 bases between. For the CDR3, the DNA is TGTGCCAGCAGTGAAGATGGGGCCCCTCGGGAGCAGTACTTC. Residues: CASSEDGAPREQYF.

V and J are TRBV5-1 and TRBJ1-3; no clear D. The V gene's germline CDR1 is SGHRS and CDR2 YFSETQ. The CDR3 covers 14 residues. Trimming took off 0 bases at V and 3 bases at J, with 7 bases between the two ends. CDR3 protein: CASSLEMSGNTIYF. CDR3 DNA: TGCGCCAGCAGCTTGGAGATGAGTGGAAACACCATATATTTT.

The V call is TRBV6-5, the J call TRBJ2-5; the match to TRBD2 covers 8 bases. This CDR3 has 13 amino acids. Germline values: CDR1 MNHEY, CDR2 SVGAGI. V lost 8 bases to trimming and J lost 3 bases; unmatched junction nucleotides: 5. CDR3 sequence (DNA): TGTGCCAGCCAAGCGGGGGCTAAAGAGACCCAGTACTTC. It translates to CASQAGAKETQYF.

The CDR3 nucleotides are TGTGCCAGCAGTCCCACCCCAGGGGGTAATTATGGCTACACCTTC. It codes for CASSPTPGGNYGYTF. V gene TRBV6-5 combines with J gene TRBJ1-2; 7 bases agree with TRBD1. The CDR3 length is 15 residues. Per germline, CDR1 MNHEY and CDR2 SVGAGI. V gave up 5 bases and J gave up 5 bases; unmatched junction bases: 11.

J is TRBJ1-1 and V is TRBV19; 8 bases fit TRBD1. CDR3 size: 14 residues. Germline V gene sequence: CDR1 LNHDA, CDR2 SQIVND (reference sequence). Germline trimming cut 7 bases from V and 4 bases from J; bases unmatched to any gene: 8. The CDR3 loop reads CASTPTGGLTEAFF. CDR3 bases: TGTGCCAGTACCCCCACAGGGGGGCTCACTGAAGCTTTCTTT.

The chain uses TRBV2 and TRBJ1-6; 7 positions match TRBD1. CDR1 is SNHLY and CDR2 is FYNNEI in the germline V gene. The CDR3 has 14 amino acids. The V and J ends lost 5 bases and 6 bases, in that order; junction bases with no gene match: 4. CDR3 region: CASSPRDSNSPLHF. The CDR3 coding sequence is TGTGCCAGCAGTCCCCGGGACAGTAATTCACCCCTCCACTTT.

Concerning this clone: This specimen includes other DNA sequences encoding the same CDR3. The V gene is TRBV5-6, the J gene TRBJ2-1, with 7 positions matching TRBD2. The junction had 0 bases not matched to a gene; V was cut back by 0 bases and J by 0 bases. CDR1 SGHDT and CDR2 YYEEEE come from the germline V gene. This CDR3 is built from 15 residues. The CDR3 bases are TGTGCCAGCAGCTTGGGGGGGGGCTCCTACAATGAGCAGTTCTTC. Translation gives CASSLGGGSYNEQFF. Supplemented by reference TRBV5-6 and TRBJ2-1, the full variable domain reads DAGVTQSPTHLIKTRGQQVTLRCSPKSGHDTVSWYQQALGQGPQFIFQYYEEEERQRGNFPDRFSGHQFPNYSSELNVNALLLGDSALYLCASSLGGGSYNEQFFGPGTRLTVL.

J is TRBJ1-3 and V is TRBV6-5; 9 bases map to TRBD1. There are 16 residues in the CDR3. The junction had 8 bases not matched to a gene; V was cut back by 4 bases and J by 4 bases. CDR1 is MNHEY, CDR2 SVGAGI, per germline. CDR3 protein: CASSSHRGQGGNTIYF. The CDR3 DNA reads TGTGCCAGCAGTTCGCACAGGGGGCAAGGAGGAAACACCATATATTTT.

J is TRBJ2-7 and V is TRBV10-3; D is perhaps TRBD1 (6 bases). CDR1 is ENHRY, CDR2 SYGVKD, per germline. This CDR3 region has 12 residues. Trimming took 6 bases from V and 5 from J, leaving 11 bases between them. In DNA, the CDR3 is TGTGCCATCAGGAGTCAGGGGAACGAGCAGTACTTC. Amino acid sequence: CAIRSQGNEQYF.

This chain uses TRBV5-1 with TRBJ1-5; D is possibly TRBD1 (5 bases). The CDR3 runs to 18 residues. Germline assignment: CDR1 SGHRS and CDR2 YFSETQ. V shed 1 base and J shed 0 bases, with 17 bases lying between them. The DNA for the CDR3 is TGCGCCAGCAGCTTGACGGTCTGGGCGGGGCTTAGCAATCAGCCCCAGCATTTT. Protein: CASSLTVWAGLSNQPQHF.

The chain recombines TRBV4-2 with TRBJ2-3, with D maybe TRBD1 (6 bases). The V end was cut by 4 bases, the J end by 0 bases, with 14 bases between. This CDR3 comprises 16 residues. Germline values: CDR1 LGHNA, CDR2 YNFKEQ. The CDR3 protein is CASSPGQGSSTDTQYF. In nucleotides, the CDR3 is TGTGCCAGCAGCCCCGGCCAGGGGTCTAGCACAGATACGCAGTATTTT.

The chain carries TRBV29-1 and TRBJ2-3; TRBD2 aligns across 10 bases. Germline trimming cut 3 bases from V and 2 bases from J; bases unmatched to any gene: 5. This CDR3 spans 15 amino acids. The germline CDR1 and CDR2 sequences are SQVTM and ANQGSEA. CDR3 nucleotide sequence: TGCAGCGTTGAGGCTAGCGGGGGCCTCACAGATACGCAGTATTTT. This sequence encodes CSVEASGGLTDTQYF.

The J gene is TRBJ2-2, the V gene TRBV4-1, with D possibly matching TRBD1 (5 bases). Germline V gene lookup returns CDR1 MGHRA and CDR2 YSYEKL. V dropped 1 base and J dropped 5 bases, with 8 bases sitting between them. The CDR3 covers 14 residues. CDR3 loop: CASSQGRATGELFF. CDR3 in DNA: TGCGCCAGCAGCCAAGGCAGGGCGACCGGGGAGCTGTTTTTT.

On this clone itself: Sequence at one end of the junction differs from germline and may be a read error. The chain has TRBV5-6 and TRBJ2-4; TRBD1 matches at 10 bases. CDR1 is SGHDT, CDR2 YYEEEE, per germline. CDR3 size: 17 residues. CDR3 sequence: CASSLEHRDRGKSIQYF. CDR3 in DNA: TGTGCCAGCAGCTTGGAACACCGGGACAGGGGCAAAAGCATTCAGTACTTC.

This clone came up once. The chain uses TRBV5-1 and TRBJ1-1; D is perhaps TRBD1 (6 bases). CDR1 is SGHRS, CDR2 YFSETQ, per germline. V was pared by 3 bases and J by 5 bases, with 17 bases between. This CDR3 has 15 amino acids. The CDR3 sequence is CASSWGGLPGTEAFF. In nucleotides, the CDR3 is TGCGCCAGCAGCTGGGGGGGCTTACCGGGGACTGAAGCTTTCTTT.

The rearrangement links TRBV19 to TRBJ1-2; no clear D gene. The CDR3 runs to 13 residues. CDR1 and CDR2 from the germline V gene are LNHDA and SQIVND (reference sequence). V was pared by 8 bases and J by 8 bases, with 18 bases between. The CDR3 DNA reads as TGTGCCAGTCTCGGCGGCCAAGACGGGGGCTACACCTTC. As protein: CASLGGQDGGYTF.

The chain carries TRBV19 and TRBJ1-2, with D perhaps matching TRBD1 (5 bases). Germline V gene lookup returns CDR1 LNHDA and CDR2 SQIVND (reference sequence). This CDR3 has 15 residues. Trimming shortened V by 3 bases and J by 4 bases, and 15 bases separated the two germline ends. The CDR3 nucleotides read TGTGCCAGTAGTATTGTCCGGACACCAACCTATGGCTACACCTTC. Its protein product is CASSIVRTPTYGYTF.

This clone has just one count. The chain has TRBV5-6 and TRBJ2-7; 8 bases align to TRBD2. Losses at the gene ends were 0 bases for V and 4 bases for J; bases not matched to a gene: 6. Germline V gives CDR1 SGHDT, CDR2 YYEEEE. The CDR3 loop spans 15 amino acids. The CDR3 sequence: CASSLVTGGPYEQYF. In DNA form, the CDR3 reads TGTGCCAGCAGCTTGGTAACGGGGGGGCCGTACGAGCAGTACTTC. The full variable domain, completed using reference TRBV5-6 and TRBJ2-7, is DAGVTQSPTHLIKTRGQQVTLRCSPKSGHDTVSWYQQALGQGPQFIFQYYEEEERQRGNFPDRFSGHQFPNYSSELNVNALLLGDSALYLCASSLVTGGPYEQYFGPGTRLTVT.

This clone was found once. CDR3: CASTPPVVNTEAFF. The CDR3 DNA follows: TGTGCCAGCACCCCCCCCGTCGTGAACACTGAAGCTTTCTTT. V is TRBV2 and J is TRBJ1-1, with D unclear. This CDR3 has 14 residues. The V and J ends lost 7 bases and 0 bases respectively, with 12 bases between them. Germline V gene data show CDR1 as SNHLY and CDR2 as FYNNEI.